A single sample is the source of the 4 T cell receptor beta chains below, sequenced in a study of memory CD4+ T cells and cytomegalovirus serostatus. Generated by immunoSEQ multiplex PCR, the TCRdb table keeps only in-frame clones and is missing some. The sample records roughly 84,000 clones, around 80% being singletons. The sort gate was single viable CD3+CD4+CD8-CD45RO+ cells for memory CD4+ T cells. The specimen sequenced was memory CD4+ T cells from blood. The receptor source for this set is an adult in good health and CMV-seronegative.

V gene TRBV4-1 combines with J gene TRBJ2-5, with D perhaps given as TRBD1 or TRBD2 (5 bases each). CDR3 length equals 17 residues. Germline V gives CDR1 MGHRA, CDR2 YSYEKL. The V gene lost 1 base and the J gene lost 2 bases, with 17 bases spanning the gap. The CDR3 DNA reads as TGCGCCAGCAGCCAAGGGGGCGGGCGCGGACGACAAGAGACCCAGTACTTC. Translation gives CASSQGGGRGRQETQYF.

The V call is TRBV21-1, the J call TRBJ2-2. TRBV21-1 is shown as a pseudogene. This CDR3 has 15 amino acids. The CDR3 coding sequence is TGTGCCAACGGGGCGAGTACTAAAAACACCGGGGAGCTGTTTTTT. This encodes CANGASTKNTGELFF.

The J gene is TRBJ1-1, the V gene TRBV7-2; D call uncertain. CDR1 is SGHTA and CDR2 is FQGNSA in the germline V gene. The V end lost 2 bases, the J end lost 9 bases, and 10 bases lay between the germline ends. The CDR3 length is 12 residues. CDR3 sequence reads: CASSLQSDKAFF. In DNA form, the CDR3 reads TGTGCCAGCAGCTTACAGTCCGATAAAGCTTTCTTT.

CDR3 sequence reads: CASSLMTAMNTEAFF. CDR3 bases: TGTGCCAGCAGCTTAATGACAGCCATGAACACTGAAGCTTTCTTT. This chain joins TRBV7-2 and TRBJ1-1, with D maybe TRBD1 (5 bases). Germline V gene sequence: CDR1 SGHTA, CDR2 FQGNSA. The germline V and J ends were trimmed by 2 bases and 0 bases, with 10 bases remaining between them. CDR3 length: 15 residues.